Shown below are 14 T cell receptor beta chains from a single sample sequenced in a study of long-term antiretroviral therapy in people with HIV (dated by TCRdb to between 2021 and 2024). The immunoSEQ hsTCRB v3.0 assay was used at survey level resolution for TRB variable region sequencing. This is the immuneACCESS table as TCRdb keeps it, with only in-frame sequences that have V and J called. A part of the clones is gone; compared with another copy, unresolved V genes explain less than half, and the rest is unexplained. The sample profile shows tens of thousands of clones; roughly 97% of them were found once. The ten largest clones add up to 2.5% to 3% of the sample. The sample consisted of unsorted PBMCs, taken 6.9 years after starting antiretroviral therapy. Receptor source: a man aged 25-45 years with HIV.

The CDR3 loop reads CASSSARTYNEQFF. For the CDR3, the DNA is TGTGCCAGCAGCTCAGCCCGGACCTACAATGAGCAGTTCTTC. The chain couples TRBV5-4 to TRBJ2-1; D ambiguous. The germline V and J ends were trimmed by 3 bases and 2 bases, with 9 bases remaining between them. The CDR3 is 14 residues long. The germline V gene has CDR1 SGHNT and CDR2 YYREEE (reference sequence).

By share, this clone ranks as medium-sized. The same CDR3 can be traced to other DNA sequences in this sample. V usage is TRBV7-6 and J usage is TRBJ2-5; D gene ambiguous. The CDR3 has 13 amino acids. The V gene lost 1 base and the J gene lost 3 bases, with 6 bases spanning the gap. Germline CDR1 reads SGHVS; CDR2 reads FNYEAQ. The DNA for the CDR3 is TGTGCCAGCAGCTTAGGGGTCGAAGAGACCCAGTACTTC. This sequence encodes CASSLGVEETQYF.

This clone was picked up one time. J is TRBJ2-1 and V is TRBV2; no clear D. The germline V gene encodes CDR1 SNHLY and CDR2 FYNNEI. Trimming took 3 bases from V and 9 from J, leaving 12 bases between them. This CDR3 has 13 amino acids. CDR3 DNA sequence: TGTGCCAGCAGTGATATCACAACTGGTGAGCAGTTCTTC. Its protein is CASSDITTGEQFF.

Only one count was recorded for this clone. The chain employs TRBV9 and TRBJ2-1; a weak D match, TRBD1 (5 bases). Trimming stripped 0 bases from V and 6 bases from J, with 13 bases between. This CDR3 has 15 residues. Germline CDR1 reads SGDLS; CDR2 reads YYNGEE. The CDR3 spells CASSVVQGRGNEQFF. CDR3 sequence (DNA): TGTGCCAGCAGCGTAGTCCAGGGAAGAGGCAATGAGCAGTTCTTC.

V and J are TRBV5-4 and TRBJ2-1; 8 bases fit TRBD2. CDR1 and CDR2 from the germline V gene are SGHNT and YYREEE (reference sequence). With V trimmed by 0 bases and J by 5 bases, 10 bases remained unmatched. This CDR3 has 17 amino acids. As DNA, the CDR3 is TGTGCCAGCAGCTTGGGAATAGCGGGAAACAGGGACAATGAGCAGTTCTTC. Translation: CASSLGIAGNRDNEQFF.

This CDR3 reads CASSLRGASEAFF. DNA of the CDR3: TGTGCCAGTAGTCTTCGGGGGGCGAGTGAAGCTTTCTTT. The chain is built from TRBV19 and TRBJ1-1; D may be TRBD1 (6 bases). This CDR3 contains 13 residues. Germline CDR1 and CDR2: LNHDA and SQIVND (reference sequence). The germline V and J ends were trimmed by 5 bases and 7 bases, with 14 bases remaining between them.

V is TRBV7-9 and J is TRBJ2-5, with a tentative D call TRBD2 (6 bases). There are 15 residues in the CDR3. Trimming left V 1 base short and J 5 bases short, with 14 bases between. The germline V gene encodes CDR1 SEHNR and CDR2 FQNEAQ (reference sequence). CDR3 in amino acids: CASSLGAGTEETQYF. DNA of the CDR3: TGTGCCAGCAGCTTAGGTGCGGGGACGGAGGAGACCCAGTACTTC.

The chain recombines TRBV5-4 with TRBJ2-3; no clear D. This CDR3 is 14 amino acids long. Germline CDR1 reads SGHNT; CDR2 reads YYREEE (reference sequence). The germline V and J ends were trimmed by 0 bases and 5 bases, with 10 bases remaining between them. In DNA, the CDR3 is TGTGCCAGCAGCTTGGTGGGTTCCGGAGATACGCAGTATTTT. Translating gives CASSLVGSGDTQYF.

This sequence joins TRBV5-1 and TRBJ1-1; 9 nucleotides align to TRBD1. The CDR3 spans 16 residues. From germline, CDR1 is SGHRS and CDR2 YFSETQ. V lost 0 bases to trimming and J lost 5 bases; unmatched junction nucleotides: 8. DNA of the CDR3: TGCGCCAGCAGCTTGGCACAGGGGGCTCGAGGTACTGAAGCTTTCTTT. It codes for CASSLAQGARGTEAFF.

The chain has TRBV7-2 and TRBJ2-1; D is unresolved. Germline lookup yields CDR1 SGHTA and CDR2 FQGNSA. V lost 1 base and J 6 bases, leaving 10 bases between the germline ends. CDR3 length: 14 amino acids. As DNA, the CDR3 is TGTGCCAGCAGCTTAGATTATGAGATCAATGAGCAGTTCTTC. Translating it yields CASSLDYEINEQFF.

The genes are TRBV27 and TRBJ2-2, with 13 nucleotides matching TRBD2. CDR1 MNHEY and CDR2 SMNVEV come from the germline V gene (reference sequence). The J segment lost 6 bases and the V segment lost 7 bases, leaving 8 bases of the junction unmatched. The CDR3 is 16 amino acids. CDR3 sequence: CASTWTSGSEAGELFF. CDR3 sequence (DNA): TGTGCCAGCACCTGGACTAGCGGGAGCGAGGCCGGGGAGCTGTTTTTT.

This chain joins TRBV18 and TRBJ2-2; D ambiguous. The germline V gene has CDR1 KGHSH and CDR2 LQKENI. The CDR3 is 15 residues long. The ends were cut back, 3 bases at V and 1 base at J, with 9 bases in the middle. This CDR3 reads CASSPSIGNTGELFF. In DNA form, the CDR3 reads TGTGCCAGCTCACCCTCGATCGGGAACACCGGGGAGCTGTTTTTT.

The chain combines TRBV9 with TRBJ2-2; no definite D call. The CDR3 has 13 amino acids. The V end lost 4 bases, the J end lost 0 bases, and 4 bases lay between the germline ends. Germline V gene sequence: CDR1 SGDLS, CDR2 YYNGEE. CDR3 residues: CASSRPNTGELFF. In DNA form, the CDR3 reads TGTGCCAGCAGCAGACCGAACACCGGGGAGCTGTTTTTT.

The CDR3 here is CASSVSGVGETQYF. CDR3 in DNA: TGTGCCAGCAGTGTTTCAGGGGTGGGGGAGACCCAGTACTTC. The chain employs TRBV6-1 and TRBJ2-5; possibly TRBD1 for D (6 bases). The CDR3 is made up of 14 amino acids. The V and J ends lost 4 bases and 5 bases respectively, with 14 bases between them. CDR1 and CDR2 from the germline V gene are MNHNS and SASEGT.